These 32 T cell receptor beta chains were sequenced from one sample in a study of blood T cell repertoires in COVID-19. Produced via immunoSEQ multiplex PCR; TCRdb's table is partial and in-frame only. The top ten hold 14% to 15% of the sample, which has some 50,000 clones, 70% to 85% seen once. Sample: peripheral blood. The source of these receptors is a human donor in a cohort sampled during active COVID-19.

This clone was observed many times. The chain couples TRBV30 to TRBJ2-1; TRBD2 matches 7 bases. Trimming removed 3 bases from V and 0 bases from J; junction bases left unmatched: 8. The CDR3 covers 16 residues. Germline V gene data show CDR1 as GTSNPN and CDR2 as SVGIG (reference sequence). CDR3 region: CAWRPTGGSSYNEQFF. The CDR3 DNA is TGTGCCTGGAGACCCACGGGCGGGAGCTCCTACAATGAGCAGTTCTTC.

V is TRBV21-1 and J is TRBJ1-5; the table names TRBD1, a call not compared with the DNA. TRBV21-1 counts as a pseudogene. The CDR3 consists of 18 residues. The CDR3 region has the DNA TGTGCCAGCAGCAGGCAGGACAGGGGCCCGTATAGCAATCAGCCCCAGCATTTT. It encodes CASSRQDRGPYSNQPQHF.

V gene TRBV6-5 combines with J gene TRBJ2-7; 8 bases align to TRBD2. Per the germline V gene, CDR1 is MNHEY and CDR2 is SVGAGI. This CDR3 has 15 residues. The V gene end was trimmed by 6 bases and the J gene end by 2 bases; junction bases not matched to a gene: 9. This CDR3 is CASSGREGSTYEQYF. The CDR3 bases are TGTGCCAGCAGCGGGAGGGAGGGGTCAACCTACGAGCAGTACTTC.

This clone appeared a single time. This rearrangement joins TRBV4-2 to TRBJ2-1; D is possibly TRBD2 (6 bases). Germline CDR1 reads LGHNA; CDR2 reads YNFKEQ. Trimming removed 1 base from V and 4 bases from J, with 14 bases in between. CDR3 length: 16 amino acids. The CDR3 spells CASSQGGKIPYNEQFF. The CDR3 DNA follows: TGTGCCAGCAGCCAAGGCGGGAAAATCCCGTACAATGAGCAGTTCTTC.

CDR3 loop: CASSDYTQGIGELFF. DNA of the CDR3: TGTGCCAGCAGTGATTATACACAGGGGATCGGGGAGCTGTTTTTT. This sequence joins TRBV25-1 and TRBJ2-2, with 7 bases lining up with TRBD1. This CDR3 has 15 residues. Per germline, CDR1 MGHDK and CDR2 SYGVNS. The ends lost 3 bases at V and 7 bases at J; junction bases unmatched: 8.

The sample holds one count of this clone. The gene calls are TRBV9 and TRBJ2-5; TRBD1 is a possible D gene (6 bases). Germline V lookup: CDR1 SGDLS, CDR2 YYNGEE. CDR3 size: 14 residues. V gave up 4 bases and J gave up 7 bases, with 17 bases separating them. CDR3 coding DNA: TGTGCCAGCAGCCTGGGGGCAGCCGAGGGGACCCAGTACTTC. Protein product: CASSLGAAEGTQYF.

This chain connects TRBV7-2 to TRBJ2-7, with 11 nucleotides matching TRBD2. CDR1 is SGHTA and CDR2 is FQGNSA in the germline V gene. The CDR3 is 15 amino acids. J lost 4 bases, V lost 5 bases, and 7 bases had no gene match. For the CDR3, the DNA is TGTGCCAGCAGCCCCGGTAGCGGGGGGGCTTACGAGCAGTACTTC. This codes for CASSPGSGGAYEQYF.

This chain connects TRBV5-8 to TRBJ1-5; D perhaps matches TRBD1 (6 bases). The CDR3 consists of 15 residues. Germline CDR1 reads SGHTS; CDR2 reads YDEGEE. The V end was cut by 4 bases, the J end by 2 bases, with 13 bases between. The CDR3 coding sequence is TGTGCCAGCAGCGGACAGCTTAGGGGCAATCAGCCCCAGCATTTT. Protein product: CASSGQLRGNQPQHF. Full variable domain (rest looked up from reference TRBV5-8 and TRBJ1-5): EAGVTQSPTHLIKTRGQQATLRCSPISGHTSVYWYQQALGLGLQFLLWYDEGEERNRGNFPPRFSGRQFPNYSSELNVNALELEDSALYLCASSGQLRGNQPQHFGDGTRLSIL.

The rearrangement joins TRBV10-2 to TRBJ1-6; tentatively, D is TRBD1 (6 bases). The CDR3 is made up of 15 amino acids. CDR1 and CDR2 (germline): WSHSY, SAAADI. V lost 3 bases, J lost 7 bases, and 13 bases lay in between. This CDR3 reads CASSDSGGRNSPLHF. The CDR3 region has the DNA TGCGCCAGCAGTGACTCGGGGGGCAGGAATTCACCCCTCCACTTT.

The gene calls are TRBV4-3 and TRBJ1-3; weak D call: TRBD1 (6 bases). V was shortened by 0 bases and J by 0 bases, with 9 bases between the two germline ends. Germline V gene sequence: CDR1 LGHNA, CDR2 YSLEER. The CDR3 loop spans 16 amino acids. For the CDR3, the DNA is TGCGCCAGCAGCCAAGATGTAGGGGGCTCTGGAAACACCATATATTTT. Translation gives CASSQDVGGSGNTIYF.

This clone was seen once. The rearrangement uses TRBV5-1 and TRBJ2-3; tentative D call: TRBD2 (6 bases). The V gene lost 0 bases and the J gene lost 0 bases, with 14 bases spanning the gap. Germline assignment: CDR1 SGHRS and CDR2 YFSETQ. The length of the CDR3 is 17 residues. In DNA, the CDR3 is TGCGCCAGCAGCTTGGGAGAGGTGGGGGGTAGCACAGATACGCAGTATTTT. Amino acid sequence: CASSLGEVGGSTDTQYF. Full variable domain (missing parts from reference TRBV5-1 and TRBJ2-3): KAGVTQTPRYLIKTRGQQVTLSCSPISGHRSVSWYQQTPGQGLQFLFEYFSETQRNKGNFPGRFSGRQFSNSRSEMNVSTLELGDSALYLCASSLGEVGGSTDTQYFGPGTRLTVL.

This clone ranks as medium-sized (0.01 to 0.1%). The genes are TRBV6-2 or TRBV6-3 and TRBJ2-7; 7 nucleotides match TRBD2. Germline V lookup: CDR1 MNHEY, CDR2 SVGEGT. This CDR3 is built from 16 residues. Trimming removed 2 bases from V and 2 bases from J; junction bases left unmatched: 9. The CDR3 loop is CASSYPVGGGTYEQYF. CDR3 DNA: TGTGCCAGCAGTTACCCTGTTGGCGGGGGTACCTACGAGCAGTACTTC.

The chain has TRBV29-1 and TRBJ2-7, with 10 bases fitting TRBD1. V gave up 6 bases and J gave up 5 bases; unmatched junction bases: 7. The CDR3 length is 13 residues. The germline gives CDR1 SQVTM, CDR2 ANQGSEA. CDR3 nucleotide sequence: TGCAGCGTCGGGGGGACAGGGGTGAACGAGCAGTACTTC. This translates into CSVGGTGVNEQYF.

V gene TRBV25-1 combines with J gene TRBJ2-6, with D perhaps TRBD2 (5 bases). The CDR3 covers 14 residues. V lost 6 bases and J lost 1, with 7 bases in between. Germline V gives CDR1 MGHDK, CDR2 SYGVNS. This chain's CDR3 is CASSRGSGANVLTF. CDR3 bases: TGTGCCAGCAGCCGAGGGTCTGGGGCCAACGTCCTGACTTTC.

The V call is TRBV13, the J call TRBJ2-7; TRBD2 aligns across 7 bases. Looked up from germline, CDR1 is PRHDT and CDR2 is FYEKMQ (reference sequence). This CDR3 spans 13 amino acids. Trimming cost V 5 bases and J 5 bases; bases outside gene matches: 6. The CDR3 protein is CASSQFAGDEQYF. The CDR3 DNA follows: TGTGCCAGCAGCCAATTCGCGGGGGACGAGCAGTACTTC. Full variable domain (rest looked up from reference TRBV13 and TRBJ2-7): AAGVIQSPRHLIKEKRETATLKCYPIPRHDTVYWYQQGPGQDPQFLISFYEKMQSDKGSIPDRFSAQQFSDYHSELNMSSLELGDSALYFCASSQFAGDEQYFGPGTRLTVT.

The rearrangement joins TRBV12-3 or TRBV12-4 to TRBJ2-5, with D tentatively TRBD2 (5 bases). The germline V and J ends were trimmed by 11 bases and 5 bases, with 15 bases remaining between them. This CDR3 has 12 amino acids. The CDR3 reads CASMYGEETQYF. CDR3 DNA sequence: TGTGCCTCGATGTACGGGGAGGAGACCCAGTACTTC.

The V call is TRBV5-1, the J call TRBJ1-2; 7 nucleotides line up with TRBD1. The CDR3 has 13 amino acids. CDR1 SGHRS and CDR2 YFSETQ come from the germline V gene. After removal of 4 bases from V and 4 bases from J, the junction contained 4 bases not matched to a gene. CDR3 in amino acids: CASSPGTVYGYTF. The CDR3 nucleotides are TGCGCCAGCAGCCCAGGGACAGTCTATGGCTACACCTTC.

The chain recombines TRBV5-1 with TRBJ2-5, with 9 bases identical to TRBD2. CDR3 size: 16 residues. The J segment lost 4 bases and the V segment lost 2 bases, leaving 9 bases of the junction unmatched. Per germline, CDR1 SGHRS and CDR2 YFSETQ. CDR3 region: CASSFVSRGGAETQYF. The CDR3, as DNA: TGCGCCAGCAGCTTCGTCTCTCGCGGGGGGGCAGAGACCCAGTACTTC. Full variable domain (outside the CDR3, taken from reference TRBV5-1 and TRBJ2-5): KAGVTQTPRYLIKTRGQQVTLSCSPISGHRSVSWYQQTPGQGLQFLFEYFSETQRNKGNFPGRFSGRQFSNSRSEMNVSTLELGDSALYLCASSFVSRGGAETQYFGPGTRLLVL.

In this sample, this clone turned up a few times. The chain recombines TRBV27 with TRBJ2-1, with D perhaps TRBD1 (6 bases). V shed 5 bases and J shed 10 bases, with 18 bases lying between them. There are 14 residues in the CDR3. Germline V gene lookup returns CDR1 MNHEY and CDR2 SMNVEV (reference sequence). The CDR3 here is CASSERAPTGEQFF. In DNA, the CDR3 is TGTGCCAGCAGTGAACGGGCGCCCACAGGGGAGCAGTTCTTC.

This clone was counted between two and nine times. The chain is built from TRBV2 and TRBJ2-1; D gene unclear. Germline CDR1 is SNHLY and CDR2 is FYNNEI. CDR3 length: 11 amino acids. Deletions cut 5 bases from V and 6 bases from J, with 5 bases between. The CDR3 is CASSILNEQFF. The DNA for the CDR3 is TGTGCCAGCAGTATCCTCAATGAGCAGTTCTTC.

This clone occurred many times. The J gene is TRBJ1-2, the V gene TRBV3-1 (or the pseudogene TRBV3-2); no firm D call. The CDR3 loop spans 14 amino acids. V lost 0 bases to trimming and J lost 1 base, with 6 bases between them. CDR1 LGHDT and CDR2 YNNKEL come from the germline V gene (reference sequence). The CDR3 region has the DNA TGTGCCAGCAGCCAAGACCGGTATAACTATGGCTACACCTTC. It encodes CASSQDRYNYGYTF.

The gene calls are TRBV7-4 and TRBJ1-6, with D perhaps matching TRBD1 (6 bases). The germline gives CDR1 SGHVT, CDR2 SQSDAQ. V was pared by 5 bases and J by 6 bases, with 20 bases between. CDR3 size: 17 residues. The CDR3 here is CASSIPPGVPGNSPLHF. CDR3 DNA sequence: TGTGCCAGCAGCATACCCCCAGGGGTCCCGGGTAATTCACCCCTCCACTTT.

The chain carries TRBV21-1 and TRBJ2-1; the D call of TRBD1 is as the table states it, not checked on the DNA. TRBV21-1 is designated a pseudogene. The CDR3 sequence is 20 residues long. The CDR3: CASSKGIRVGDRSYYNEQFF. The CDR3 nucleotides are TGTGCCAGCAGCAAAGGAATCAGAGTAGGGGACAGGAGCTACTACAATGAGCAGTTCTTC.

The rearrangement links TRBV29-1 to TRBJ1-2; 7 bases are a match to TRBD1. The CDR3 runs 20 residues. Germline V gives CDR1 SQVTM, CDR2 ANQGSEA. V gave up 6 bases and J gave up 1 base; unmatched junction bases: 26. CDR3 loop: CSVSKSRAGGLYDLNYGYTF. The CDR3 DNA reads TGCAGCGTCTCCAAGTCGAGGGCAGGGGGTCTATATGACCTTAACTATGGCTACACCTTC.

The chain is built from TRBV3-1 (or the pseudogene TRBV3-2) and TRBJ2-1; TRBD2 matches 9 bases. The germline CDR1 and CDR2 sequences are LGHDT and YNNKEL (reference sequence). V lost 0 bases to trimming and J lost 6 bases; unmatched junction nucleotides: 6. This CDR3 comprises 16 residues. The CDR3 loop reads CASSQDQGLATNEQFF. CDR3 nucleotide sequence: TGTGCCAGCAGCCAAGATCAAGGACTAGCGACCAATGAGCAGTTCTTC.

V usage is TRBV15 and J usage is TRBJ2-7; D unclear. The V end lost 0 bases, the J end lost 4 bases, and 4 bases lay between the germline ends. Germline V gives CDR1 LNHNV, CDR2 YYDKDF (reference sequence). The CDR3 loop spans 12 amino acids. The CDR3 sequence is CATSRDRYEQYF. The CDR3 DNA is TGTGCCACCAGCAGAGATCGGTACGAGCAGTACTTC.

J is TRBJ1-5 and V is TRBV15; TRBD1 is a possible D gene (5 bases). Germline-derived CDR1 and CDR2 are LNHNV and YYDKDF (reference sequence). The length of the CDR3 is 16 residues. Trimming removed 7 bases at V and 5 bases at J, with 21 bases between. The CDR3 reads CATTDLGRMGHQPQHF. The CDR3 nucleotides are TGTGCCACCACCGATCTAGGTAGGATGGGGCATCAGCCCCAGCATTTT.

The V gene is TRBV7-2, the J gene TRBJ2-5, with D perhaps TRBD1 (6 bases). The V and J ends lost 1 base and 1 base respectively, with 13 bases between them. This CDR3 is 16 amino acids long. Germline V gene data show CDR1 as SGHTA and CDR2 as FQGNSA. The DNA for the CDR3 is TGTGCCAGCAGCTTAGGCAGGATGGGGGCCCAAGAGACCCAGTACTTC. Its protein is CASSLGRMGAQETQYF.

The J gene is TRBJ1-2, the V gene TRBV6-5; D is ambiguous. The CDR3 consists of 13 residues. Between the trimmed V and J ends, which lost 9 bases and 1 base, there was a span of 12 bases. The germline V gene encodes CDR1 MNHEY and CDR2 SVGAGI. CDR3 amino acids: CASLTTNNYGYTF. The DNA for the CDR3 is TGTGCCAGTTTGACAACCAATAACTATGGCTACACCTTC.

The chain carries TRBV7-8 and TRBJ2-1; a possible D gene is TRBD2 (6 bases). V lost 5 bases to trimming and J lost 0 bases, with 11 bases between them. This CDR3 has 15 residues. CDR1 SGHVS and CDR2 FQNEAQ come from the germline V gene. CDR3 DNA sequence: TGTGCCAGCAGCGGGCGGGGTAACTCCTACAATGAGCAGTTCTTC. Its translation: CASSGRGNSYNEQFF.

The V gene is TRBV29-1, the J gene TRBJ2-5, with TRBD2 identical over 8 bases. Germline CDR1 is SQVTM and CDR2 is ANQGSEA. This CDR3 is built from 14 residues. V lost 2 bases and J lost 5; bases outside the gene matches: 7. The CDR3 here is CSVEFGGGMETQYF. Here the CDR3 DNA reads TGCAGCGTTGAATTCGGGGGGGGTATGGAGACCCAGTACTTC.

This clone was counted a few times. DNA for the CDR3: TGTGCCAGCAGCCAAGATACTAGCGGAGGTCGGGCCGGGGAGCTGTTTTTT. Protein: CASSQDTSGGRAGELFF. The chain employs TRBV4-2 and TRBJ2-2, with 8 bases lining up with TRBD2. Germline-derived CDR1 and CDR2 are LGHNA and YNFKEQ. The CDR3 runs to 17 residues. With V trimmed by 0 bases and J by 6 bases, 9 bases remained unmatched.